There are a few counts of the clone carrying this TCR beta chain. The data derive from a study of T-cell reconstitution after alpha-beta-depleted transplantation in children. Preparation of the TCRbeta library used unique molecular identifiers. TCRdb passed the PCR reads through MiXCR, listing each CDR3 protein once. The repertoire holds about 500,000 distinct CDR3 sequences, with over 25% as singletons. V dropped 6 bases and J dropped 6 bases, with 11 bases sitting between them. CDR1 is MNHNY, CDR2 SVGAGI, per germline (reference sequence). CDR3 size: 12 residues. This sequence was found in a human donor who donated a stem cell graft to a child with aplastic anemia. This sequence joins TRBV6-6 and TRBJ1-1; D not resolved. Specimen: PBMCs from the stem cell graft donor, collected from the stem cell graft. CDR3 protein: CASSPNAPEAFF. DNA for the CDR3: TGTGCCAGCAGCCCCAATGCGCCTGAAGCTTTCTTT.